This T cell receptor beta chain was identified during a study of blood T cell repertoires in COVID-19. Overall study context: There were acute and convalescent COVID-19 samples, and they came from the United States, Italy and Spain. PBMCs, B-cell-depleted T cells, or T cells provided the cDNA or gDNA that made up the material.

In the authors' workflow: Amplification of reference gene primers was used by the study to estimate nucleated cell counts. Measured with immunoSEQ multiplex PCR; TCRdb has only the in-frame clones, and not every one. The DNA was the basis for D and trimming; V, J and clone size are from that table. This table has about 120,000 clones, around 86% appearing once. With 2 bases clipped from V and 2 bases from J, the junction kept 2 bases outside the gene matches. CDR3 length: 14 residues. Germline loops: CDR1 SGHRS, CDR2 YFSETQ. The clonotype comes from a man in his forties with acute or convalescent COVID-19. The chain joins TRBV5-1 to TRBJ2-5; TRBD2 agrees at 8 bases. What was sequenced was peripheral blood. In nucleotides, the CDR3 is TGCGCCAGCAGCTTCGCGGGAGGACAAGAGACCCAGTACTTC. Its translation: CASSFAGGQETQYF.